One sample yielded the 17 T cell receptor beta chains listed below, sequenced in a study of blood T cell repertoires in COVID-19. Libraries were prepared by immunoSEQ multiplex PCR; TCRdb keeps only in-frame clonotypes and omits some of them. The table includes around 130,000 clones, approximately 83% detected once. The sample was peripheral blood. Receptors originate from a man aged 35 to 55 with active or convalescent COVID-19.

This sequence joins TRBV12-5 and TRBJ1-1, with a possible D match to TRBD1 (5 bases). This CDR3 contains 14 residues. The germline V and J ends were trimmed by 3 bases and 1 base, with 9 bases remaining between them. Germline values: CDR1 LGHNT, CDR2 FRNRAP. The CDR3 bases are TGTGCTAGTGGTTTCCCAGGGTCGAACACTGAAGCTTTCTTT. Its translation: CASGFPGSNTEAFF.

The V and J genes are TRBV23-1 and TRBJ1-3; possible D gene TRBD1, 5 bases. TRBV23-1 is annotated as an ORF whose role is uncertain. V gave up 3 bases and J gave up 0 bases, with 12 bases separating them. The CDR3 spans 16 residues. DNA of the CDR3: TGCGCCAGCAGTCAGGGAGGACATCTCTCTGGAAACACCATATATTTT. This sequence encodes CASSQGGHLSGNTIYF.

The CDR3 here is CSVDKKGRGNTEAFF. The DNA of the CDR3 is TGCAGCGTTGATAAAAAGGGCAGGGGCAACACTGAAGCTTTCTTT. The chain employs TRBV29-1 and TRBJ1-1, with D possibly being TRBD1 (6 bases). From germline, CDR1 is SQVTM and CDR2 ANQGSEA. V gave up 3 bases and J gave up 2 bases, with 16 bases separating them. This CDR3 contains 15 residues.

The chain links TRBV6-2 or TRBV6-3 to TRBJ2-3, with 8 bases identical to TRBD2. This CDR3 has 17 residues. V shed 0 bases and J 3 bases; nucleotides not matched to a gene: 8. Germline values: CDR1 MNHEY, CDR2 SVGEGT. The CDR3 spells CASSYSQGPGGTDTQYF. The CDR3, as DNA: TGTGCCAGCAGTTACTCGCAGGGGCCGGGGGGGACAGATACGCAGTATTTT.

This chain joins TRBV28 and TRBJ2-1; D gene ambiguous. The CDR3 loop spans 12 amino acids. The germline gives CDR1 MDHEN, CDR2 SYDVKM. V was trimmed by 4 bases and J by 9 bases, leaving 10 bases between them. As DNA, the CDR3 is TGTGCCAGCAGTTCCCGAACGGGTGAGCAGTTCTTC. This encodes CASSSRTGEQFF.

Note on this clone: One end of the junction is discordant with germline, which a read error may explain. Additional DNA sequences in this sample encode the identical CDR3. The CDR3 bases are TGCAGCGTTGTTTACGGGAATAGCAATCAGCCTCAGCATTTT. This gives the protein CSVVYGNSNQPQHF. The genes are TRBV29-1 and TRBJ1-5; the D is unclear. In germline, CDR1 is SQVTM, CDR2 ANQGSEA. The CDR3 extends over 14 amino acids.

This chain connects TRBV29-1 to TRBJ2-1; 8 nucleotides align to TRBD2. Germline V lookup: CDR1 SQVTM, CDR2 ANQGSEA. The CDR3 spans 16 residues. J lost 7 bases, V lost 6 bases, and 17 bases had no gene match. The chain's CDR3 is CSVIRGGLFEGNEQFF. Written as DNA, the CDR3 is TGCAGCGTGATCCGGGGGGGCCTATTTGAAGGGAATGAGCAGTTCTTC.

CDR3 bases: TGTGCCTGGAGTAGGGCAGGGGGTGGCAACGAGCAGTACTTC. Protein sequence: CAWSRAGGGNEQYF. The chain couples TRBV30 to TRBJ2-7; TRBD1 aligns across 7 bases. Germline V gene sequence: CDR1 GTSNPN, CDR2 SVGIG (reference sequence). CDR3 length equals 14 residues. V lost 2 bases, J lost 5 bases, and 9 bases stayed unmatched.

This chain links TRBV6-5 with TRBJ1-3; TRBD1 might be the D (5 bases). The CDR3 length is 13 residues. V was cut by 6 bases and J by 1 base, with 7 bases left in between. The germline V gene encodes CDR1 MNHEY and CDR2 SVGAGI. CDR3 sequence reads: CASRPGSGNTIYF. CDR3 sequence (DNA): TGTGCCAGCAGGCCAGGGTCTGGAAACACCATATATTTT.

The chain uses TRBV18 and TRBJ1-1, with D perhaps matching TRBD1 (6 bases). The CDR3 is 14 amino acids. The V and J ends lost 1 base and 5 bases respectively, with 11 bases between them. Germline V lookup: CDR1 KGHSH, CDR2 LQKENI. CDR3 in amino acids: CASSPQQGLTEAFF. For the CDR3, the DNA is TGTGCCAGCTCACCACAACAGGGCTTGACTGAAGCTTTCTTT.

The chain has TRBV14 and TRBJ2-1; 12 positions match TRBD1. The CDR3 spans 17 residues. J lost 5 bases, V lost 0 bases, and 5 bases had no gene match. Germline V gene data show CDR1 as SGHDN and CDR2 as FVKESK. CDR3 DNA: TGTGCCAGCAGCCAAGATCTGGGGACAGGGGGCCACAATGAGCAGTTCTTC. Translating it yields CASSQDLGTGGHNEQFF.

V gene TRBV7-6 combines with J gene TRBJ2-7; 7 positions agree with TRBD2. V lost 6 bases to trimming and J lost 7 bases; unmatched junction nucleotides: 3. The length of the CDR3 is 11 residues. Germline CDR1 reads SGHVS; CDR2 reads FNYEAQ. The CDR3 protein is CASREAGEQYF. The CDR3 nucleotides are TGTGCCAGCAGGGAAGCGGGGGAGCAGTACTTC.

The chain carries TRBV6-5 and TRBJ2-1; 7 bases align to TRBD2. The V gene's germline CDR1 is MNHEY and CDR2 SVGAGI. CDR3 length equals 15 residues. The V and J ends lost 8 bases and 7 bases, in that order; junction bases with no gene match: 14. CDR3 DNA sequence: TGTGCCAGCGGGAGAGGGGTGGGGAGGGTTAATGAGCAGTTCTTC. Residues: CASGRGVGRVNEQFF.

The genes are TRBV3-1 (or the pseudogene TRBV3-2) and TRBJ2-5; D unresolved. The CDR3 loop spans 15 amino acids. V lost 0 bases, J lost 5 bases, and 13 bases lay in between. Looked up from germline, CDR1 is LGHDT and CDR2 is YNNKEL (reference sequence). Here the CDR3 reads CASSQDGSSLETQYF. CDR3 DNA: TGTGCCAGCAGCCAAGATGGTAGCTCGTTGGAGACCCAGTACTTC.

The V call is TRBV7-9, the J call TRBJ1-6, with no clear D. The CDR3 is 14 residues long. Germline CDR1 SEHNR, CDR2 FQNEAQ (reference sequence). Trimming took 1 base from V and 7 from J, leaving 8 bases between them. CDR3 bases: TGTGCCAGCAGCTTAGATATACGGAATTCACCCCTCCACTTT. This translates into CASSLDIRNSPLHF.

In this sample, this clone turned up once. The J gene is TRBJ2-1, the V gene TRBV18; D is possibly TRBD1 (6 bases). The germline CDR1 and CDR2 sequences are KGHSH and LQKENI. The CDR3 spans 15 residues. Between the trimmed V and J ends, which lost 2 bases and 2 bases, there was a span of 10 bases. The CDR3, as DNA: TGTGCCAGCTCACCAAGGCAGGGGCCCTACAATGAGCAGTTCTTC. Encoded protein: CASSPRQGPYNEQFF.

The gene calls are TRBV6-5 and TRBJ1-5, with no clear D. Germline assignment: CDR1 MNHEY and CDR2 SVGAGI. V was shortened by 0 bases and J by 7 bases, with 10 bases between the two germline ends. The CDR3 covers 14 residues. The CDR3 DNA reads TGTGCCAGCAGTTACTCGAATGCGGCGCAGCCCCAGCATTTT. Translated, it gives CASSYSNAAQPQHF.